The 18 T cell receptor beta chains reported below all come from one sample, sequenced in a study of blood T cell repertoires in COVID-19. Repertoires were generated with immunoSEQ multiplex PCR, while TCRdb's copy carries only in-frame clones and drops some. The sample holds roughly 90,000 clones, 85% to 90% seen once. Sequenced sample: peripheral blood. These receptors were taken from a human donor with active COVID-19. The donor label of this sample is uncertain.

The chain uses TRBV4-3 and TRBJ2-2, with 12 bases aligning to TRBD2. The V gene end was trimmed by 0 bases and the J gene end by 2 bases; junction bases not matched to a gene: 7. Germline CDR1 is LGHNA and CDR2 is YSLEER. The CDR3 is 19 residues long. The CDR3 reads CASSQDQGLAGRNTGELFF. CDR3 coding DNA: TGCGCCAGCAGCCAAGATCAGGGACTAGCGGGCCGAAACACCGGGGAGCTGTTTTTT.

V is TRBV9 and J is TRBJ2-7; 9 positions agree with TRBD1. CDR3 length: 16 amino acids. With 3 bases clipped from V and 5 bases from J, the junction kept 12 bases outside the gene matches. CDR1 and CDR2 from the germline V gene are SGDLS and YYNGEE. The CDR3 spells CASSAYSGTGLDEQYF. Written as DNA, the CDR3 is TGTGCCAGCAGCGCTTACTCCGGGACAGGGTTGGACGAGCAGTACTTC.

CDR3: CASSLGGSPLHF. The CDR3 DNA reads as TGTGCCAGCAGTTTAGGGGGCTCACCCCTCCACTTT. The chain recombines TRBV12-3 or TRBV12-4 with TRBJ1-6; perhaps TRBD1 as D (5 bases). V was shortened by 1 base and J by 10 bases, with 5 bases between the two germline ends. This CDR3 comprises 12 residues.

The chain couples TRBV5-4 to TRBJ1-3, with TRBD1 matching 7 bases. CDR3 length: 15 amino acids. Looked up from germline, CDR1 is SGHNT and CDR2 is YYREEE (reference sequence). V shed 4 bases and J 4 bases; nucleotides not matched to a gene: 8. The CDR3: CASSIGQAKGNTIYF. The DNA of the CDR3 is TGTGCCAGCAGCATTGGACAGGCTAAAGGAAACACCATATATTTT. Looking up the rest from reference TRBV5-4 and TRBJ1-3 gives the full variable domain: ETGVTQSPTHLIKTRGQQVTLRCSSQSGHNTVSWYQQALGQGPQFIFQYYREEENGRGNFPPRFSGLQFPNYSSELNVNALELDDSALYLCASSIGQAKGNTIYFGEGSWLTVV.

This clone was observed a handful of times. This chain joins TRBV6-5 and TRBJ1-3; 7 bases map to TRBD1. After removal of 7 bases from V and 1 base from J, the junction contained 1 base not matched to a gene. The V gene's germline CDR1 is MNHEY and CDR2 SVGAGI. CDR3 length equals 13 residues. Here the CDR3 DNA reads TGTGCCAGCACAGGGGGATCTGGAAACACCATATATTTT. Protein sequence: CASTGGSGNTIYF.

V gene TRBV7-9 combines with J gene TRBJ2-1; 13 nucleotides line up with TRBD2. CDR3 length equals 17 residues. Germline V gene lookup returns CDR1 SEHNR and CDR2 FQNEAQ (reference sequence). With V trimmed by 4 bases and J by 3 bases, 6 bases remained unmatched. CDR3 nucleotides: TGTGCCAGCAGCTCAGGCCGACTAGCGGGGGGCTACAATGAGCAGTTCTTC. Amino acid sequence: CASSSGRLAGGYNEQFF.

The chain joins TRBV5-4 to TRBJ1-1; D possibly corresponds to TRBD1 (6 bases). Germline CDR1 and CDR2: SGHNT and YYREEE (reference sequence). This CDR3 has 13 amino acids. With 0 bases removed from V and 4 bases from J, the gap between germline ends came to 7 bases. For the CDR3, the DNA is TGTGCCAGCAGCTTGGTCAGGGGCACTGAAGCTTTCTTT. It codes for CASSLVRGTEAFF.

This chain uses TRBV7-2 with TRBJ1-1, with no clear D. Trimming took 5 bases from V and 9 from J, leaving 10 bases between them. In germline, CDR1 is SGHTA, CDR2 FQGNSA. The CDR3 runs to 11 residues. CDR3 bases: TGTGCCAGCAGCCCCCTTGGCCAAGCTTTCTTT. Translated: CASSPLGQAFF.

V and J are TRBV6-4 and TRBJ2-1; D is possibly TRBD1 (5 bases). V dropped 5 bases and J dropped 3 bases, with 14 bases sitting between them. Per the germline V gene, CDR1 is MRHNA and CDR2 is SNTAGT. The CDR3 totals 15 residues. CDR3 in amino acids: CASSLRDGVYNEQFF. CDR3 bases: TGTGCCAGCAGTCTCAGGGATGGAGTCTACAATGAGCAGTTCTTC.

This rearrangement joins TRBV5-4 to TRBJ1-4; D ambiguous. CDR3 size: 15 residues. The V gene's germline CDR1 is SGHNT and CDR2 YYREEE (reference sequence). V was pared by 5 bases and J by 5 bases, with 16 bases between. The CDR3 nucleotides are TGTGCCAGCAGAGATATGGGCAGCTTGAATGAAAAACTGTTTTTT. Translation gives CASRDMGSLNEKLFF.

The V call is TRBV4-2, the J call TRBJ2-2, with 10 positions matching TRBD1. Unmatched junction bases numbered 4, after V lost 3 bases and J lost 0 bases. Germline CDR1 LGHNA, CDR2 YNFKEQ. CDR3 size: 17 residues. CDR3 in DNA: TGTGCCAGCAGCCAGAGGACAGGGGGGTCGAACACCGGGGAGCTGTTTTTT. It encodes CASSQRTGGSNTGELFF.

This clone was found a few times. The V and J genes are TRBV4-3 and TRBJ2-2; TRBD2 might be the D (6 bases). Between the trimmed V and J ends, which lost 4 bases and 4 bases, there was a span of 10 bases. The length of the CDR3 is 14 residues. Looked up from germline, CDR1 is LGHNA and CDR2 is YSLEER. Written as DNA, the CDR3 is TGCGCCAGCAGCCGGGGAGGTGGCACCGGGGAGCTGTTTTTT. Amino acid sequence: CASSRGGGTGELFF.

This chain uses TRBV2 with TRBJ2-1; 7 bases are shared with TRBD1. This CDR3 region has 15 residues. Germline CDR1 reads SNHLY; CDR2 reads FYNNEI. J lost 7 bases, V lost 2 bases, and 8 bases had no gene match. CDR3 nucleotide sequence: TGTGCCAGCAGTGAACAGGGGGTACCTCGGAATGAGCAGTTCTTC. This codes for CASSEQGVPRNEQFF.

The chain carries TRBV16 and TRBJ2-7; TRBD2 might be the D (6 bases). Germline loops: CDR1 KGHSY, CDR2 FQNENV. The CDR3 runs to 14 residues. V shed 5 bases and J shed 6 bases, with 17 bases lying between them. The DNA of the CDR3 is TGTGCCAGCAGCGGAAGTCCGGGGGTACGCGAGCAGTACTTC. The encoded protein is CASSGSPGVREQYF.

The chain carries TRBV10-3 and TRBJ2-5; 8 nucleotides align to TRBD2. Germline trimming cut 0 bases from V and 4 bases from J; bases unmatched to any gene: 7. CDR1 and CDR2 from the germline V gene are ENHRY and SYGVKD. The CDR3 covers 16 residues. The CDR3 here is CAISESFPGGRETQYF. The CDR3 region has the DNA TGTGCCATCAGTGAGTCGTTCCCGGGGGGGCGAGAGACCCAGTACTTC.

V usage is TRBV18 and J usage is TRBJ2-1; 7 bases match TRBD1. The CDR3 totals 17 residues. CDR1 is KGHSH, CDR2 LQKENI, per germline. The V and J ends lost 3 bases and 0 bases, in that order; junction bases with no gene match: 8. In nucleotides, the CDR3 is TGTGCCAGCTCACCGAGATTACAGGGGACCTCCTACAATGAGCAGTTCTTC. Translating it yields CASSPRLQGTSYNEQFF.

CDR3 amino acids: CASSPGLSYNEQFF. CDR3 coding DNA: TGTGCCAGCTCACCGGGGCTCTCCTACAATGAGCAGTTCTTC. The gene calls are TRBV18 and TRBJ2-1; weak D call: TRBD1 (5 bases). Germline-derived CDR1 and CDR2 are KGHSH and LQKENI. Trimming stripped 3 bases from V and 0 bases from J, with 6 bases between. This CDR3 is built from 14 residues.

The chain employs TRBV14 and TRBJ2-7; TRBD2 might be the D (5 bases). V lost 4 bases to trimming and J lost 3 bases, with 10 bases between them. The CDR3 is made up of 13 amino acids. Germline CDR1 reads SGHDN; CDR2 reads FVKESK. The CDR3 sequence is CASSPDAGYEQYF. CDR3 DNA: TGTGCCAGCAGCCCGGACGCGGGCTACGAGCAGTACTTC.